These T cell receptor beta chains were read from a single sample in a study of a mutant IDH1 vaccine in newly diagnosed glioma. Produced via immunoSEQ multiplex PCR; TCRdb's table is partial and in-frame only. The data show under 80,000 clones, with 65% to 90% seen just once and 2.5% to 3.5% held by the top ten. The input for sequencing was PBMCs, taken from a glioma patient treated with radiotherapy, temozolomide or both. These TCRs come from a man aged 25 to 40 with glioma. The CDR3 runs from the conserved cysteine through the conserved F or W. D genes are given only for firm matches. Clone size, where shown, is once, few, many, or a class for clones that have expanded.

clone size	J gene	V gene	D gene	CDR3 DNA	CDR3 protein
once	TRBJ1-5	TRBV7-9	-	TGTGCCAGCAGCTTAAGCGGGGGGCGCGGTCAGCCCCAGCATTTT	CASSLSGGRGQPQHF
-	TRBJ1-5	TRBV4-2	-	TGTGCCAGCAGCCGGGACGGCAATCAGCCCCAGCATTTT	CASSRDGNQPQHF
-	TRBJ2-3	TRBV11-2	TRBD2	TGTGCCAGCAGCTTAGATCACTCGGCTAGCGGGGGGGATACGCAGTATTTT	CASSLDHSASGGDTQYF
-	TRBJ2-5	TRBV19	-	TGTGCCAGTAGTTTTACGCGGGGCCAAGAGACCCAGTACTTC	CASSFTRGQETQYF
-	TRBJ1-2	TRBV29-1	-	TGCAGCGTTGAAGAAGGGGTCCCCTCTGGCTACACCTTC	CSVEEGVPSGYTF
-	TRBJ1-5	TRBV6-1	-	TGTGCCACCACAGGGTTTAGCAATCAGCCCCAGCATTTT	CATTGFSNQPQHF
-	TRBJ2-2	TRBV18	-	TGTGCCAGCTCGCCCCAAGGTGGCACCGGGGAGCTGTTTTTT	CASSPQGGTGELFF
-	TRBJ1-2	TRBV27	-	TGTGCCAGCAGTCCACACCCACAGGTGCAGTCTGGCGAGGGGAACTATGGCTACACCTTC	CASSPHPQVQSGEGNYGYTF
-	TRBJ2-1	TRBV27	TRBD2	TGTGCCAGCAGTCCTCCGAAGCGGGGGGGCCTAGGTACCGTCAATGAGCAGTTCTTC	CASSPPKRGGLGTVNEQFF
-	TRBJ2-7	TRBV7-6	-	TGTGCCAGCAGCTTAGCAGGGCCAGGGTACGAGCAGTACTTC	CASSLAGPGYEQYF
-	TRBJ1-3	TRBV10-1	-	TGCGCCAGCAGTGACGGCAGCTCTTCGGGAAACACCATATATTTT	CASSDGSSSGNTIYF
-	TRBJ2-7	TRBV27	-	TGTGCCAGCAGTGTTTTGGGGGAACGCTACGAGCAGTACTTC	CASSVLGERYEQYF
few	TRBJ1-6	TRBV7-9	-	TGTGCCAGCAGCTTAACACAGGATAATTCACCCCTCCACTTT	CASSLTQDNSPLHF
once	TRBJ2-7	TRBV10-2	TRBD2	TGCGCCAGCAGGACTAGCGGGAGCTACGAGCAGTACTTC	CASRTSGSYEQYF
-	TRBJ1-6	TRBV5-1	-	TGCGCCAGCAGCTTGCTCTGGAGCTCCTATAATTCACCCCTCCACTTT	CASSLLWSSYNSPLHF
-	TRBJ2-3	TRBV29-1	-	TGCAGCGTTGTTAGCTGGGGGCCTGAAGATACGCAGTATTTT	CSVVSWGPEDTQYF
once	TRBJ1-2	TRBV30	-	TGTGCCTGGATGATGTCGTGGGGTTCTAACTATGGCTACACCTTC	CAWMMSWGSNYGYTF
-	TRBJ2-2	TRBV27	-	TGTGCCAGCAGTCCCCGGAACACCGGGGAGCTGTTTTTT	CASSPRNTGELFF
-	TRBJ1-2	TRBV30	-	TGTGCCTGGACTCTACTAGGAGGGGTGAAGGGCTATGGCTACACCTTC	CAWTLLGGVKGYGYTF
once	TRBJ1-5	TRBV19	-	TGTGCCAGTAGTATATTGCTGCACGGGACCCAGAATCAGCCCCAGCATTTT	CASSILLHGTQNQPQHF
-	TRBJ1-4	TRBV2	-	TGTGCCAGCACCCTGACGGACCGTAATGAAAAACTGTTTTTT	CASTLTDRNEKLFF
-	TRBJ1-4	TRBV27	-	TGTGCCAGCAGTTTATCCGGGGTGGGTGAAAAACTGTTTTTT	CASSLSGVGEKLFF
-	TRBJ2-7	TRBV27	TRBD2	TGTGCCAGCAGCCAACCGGGACTAGCGGGGGGGCCCCACGAGCAGTACTTC	CASSQPGLAGGPHEQYF
-	TRBJ2-1	TRBV2	-	TGTGCCAGCAGTCCGGACAGATCCTACAATGAGCAGTTCTTC	CASSPDRSYNEQFF
-	TRBJ2-3	TRBV5-5	-	TGTGCCAGCAGCTCGAGCAGTAAGGGGGTGCAGTATTTT	CASSSSSKGVQYF
-	TRBJ2-3	TRBV7-8	-	TGTGCCAGCAGCTCCAAGACCCTACTTAGCACAGATACGCAGTATTTT	CASSSKTLLSTDTQYF
-	TRBJ2-2	TRBV28	-	TGTGCCAGCAGTTTGTGGGAGGCCGGGGAGCTGTTTTTT	CASSLWEAGELFF
-	TRBJ1-2	TRBV5-6	TRBD1	TGTGCCAGCAGCTCGGGACAGGAGCCCCCTCCGTATGGCTACACCTTC	CASSSGQEPPPYGYTF
-	TRBJ2-3	TRBV9	-	TGTGCCAGCAGCCCCGGGGTCGGTTCCACAGATACGCAGTATTTT	CASSPGVGSTDTQYF
-	TRBJ2-7	TRBV7-6	-	TGTGCCAGCAGCGCACTACCCGGGACGGAGACCTACGAGCAGTACTTC	CASSALPGTETYEQYF
-	TRBJ2-5	TRBV5-1	TRBD1	TGCGCCAGCAGCCAGCATGGTTCGGGACAGGGGGTAGAGACCCAGTACTTC	CASSQHGSGQGVETQYF
-	TRBJ2-7	TRBV2	-	TGTGCCAGCAGTCATAAGCCAGGCGGATACGAGCAGTACTTC	CASSHKPGGYEQYF
once	TRBJ2-7	TRBV6-1	TRBD2	TGTGCCAGCAGCGAGACTAGCGGGAGGACGTCCGAGCAGTACTTC	CASSETSGRTSEQYF
medium-sized	TRBJ2-3	TRBV19	-	TGTGCCAGTAGTCCAGGCACAGATACGCAGTATTTT	CASSPGTDTQYF
-	TRBJ1-6	TRBV9	TRBD1	TGTGCCAGCAGCGGAAGACAGGGAATGAATTCACCCCTCCACTTT	CASSGRQGMNSPLHF
-	TRBJ2-1	TRBV11-2	TRBD1	TGTGCCAGCAGCTTCTACAGGGGGATGAAGCAGTTCTTC	CASSFYRGMKQFF
-	TRBJ2-2	TRBV4-2	-	TGTGCCAGCAGCCAAGATGGGGCAGGGGGGCCTAACACCGGGGAGCTGTTTTTT	CASSQDGAGGPNTGELFF
-	TRBJ1-1	TRBV2	-	TGTGCCAGCACCTCGGGGCTCGGGGGCACTGAAGCTTTCTTT	CASTSGLGGTEAFF
-	TRBJ1-4	TRBV6-1	-	TGTGCCAGCAGTGAAAGTGTGGCGTCAGGCGAAAAACTGTTTTTT	CASSESVASGEKLFF
-	TRBJ1-3	TRBV27	-	TGTGCCAGCAGTTTGAGGGGTCGGGAATCTGGAAACACCATATATTTT	CASSLRGRESGNTIYF
-	TRBJ2-4	TRBV5-4	TRBD2	TGTGCCAGCAGTATCCAACGACTAGCGGGGGATTGGGACATTCAGTACTTC	CASSIQRLAGDWDIQYF
-	TRBJ1-6	TRBV19	TRBD1	TGTGCCAGTACCACAGGGGGCTATAATTCACCCCTCCACTTT	CASTTGGYNSPLHF
few	TRBJ1-1	TRBV2	-	TGTGCCGGGTCACAGTTCCCGCCACAAAACACTGAAGCTTTCTTT	CAGSQFPPQNTEAFF
-	TRBJ2-7	TRBV27	-	TGTGCCAGCAGGGACTCATCCTACGAGCAGTACTTC	CASRDSSYEQYF
-	TRBJ1-5	TRBV5-6	TRBD1	TGTGCCAGCAGCTTGGTAGCGACAGGGGGTCAGCCCCAGCATTTT	CASSLVATGGQPQHF
-	TRBJ2-1	TRBV28	TRBD2	TGTGCCAGCGGAATTGGACTAGCGGGGGTAAATGAGCAGTTCTTC	CASGIGLAGVNEQFF
-	TRBJ2-7	TRBV19	-	TGTGCCAGTAGTCAGGAAGGGCGGGGCGAGCAGTACTTC	CASSQEGRGEQYF
few	TRBJ1-5	TRBV19	TRBD1	TGTGCCAGTAGTAGACAGGGTCGGCCCCAGCATTTT	CASSRQGRPQHF
-	TRBJ1-5	TRBV6-5	-	TGTGCCAGCAGTTACGGGACATCAGGGCGGCCCCAGCATTTT	CASSYGTSGRPQHF
-	TRBJ1-6	TRBV18	-	TGTGCCAGCTCACCCTCGACACTTAATTCACCCCTCCACTTT	CASSPSTLNSPLHF
-	TRBJ1-2	TRBV27	TRBD1	TGTGCCAGCAGTTTATCCTCACAGGGGATCTACACCTTC	CASSLSSQGIYTF
-	TRBJ2-7	TRBV5-1	-	TGCGCCAGCAGCTTGGATGGACAGCCCGAGGAGCAGTACTTC	CASSLDGQPEEQYF
-	TRBJ2-1	TRBV28	-	TGTGCCAGCAGTTTTTTCAATGAGCAGTTCTTC	CASSFFNEQFF
-	TRBJ1-3	TRBV4-1	TRBD1	TGCGCCAGCAGCCAGAGCAGGGGGCCTGGAAACACCATATATTTT	CASSQSRGPGNTIYF
-	TRBJ1-5	TRBV5-1	-	TGCGCCAGCAGCCTCCAGGCTGGGAGCAATCAGCCCCAGCATTTT	CASSLQAGSNQPQHF
-	TRBJ1-2	TRBV6-1	TRBD1	TGTGCCAGCAGACAGGGGAATTATGGCTACACCTTC	CASRQGNYGYTF
-	TRBJ1-3	TRBV27	-	TGTGCCAGCAGTTCCTGGTCCTCTGGAAACACCATATATTTT	CASSSWSSGNTIYF